These 11 T cell receptor beta chains came from one sample sequenced in a study of cytomegalovirus exposure and HLA in healthy donors (dated 2017 in TCRdb). Preparation of the library involved the immunoSEQ multiplex PCR assay. For the multiplex PCR, a mixture combining 60 forward primers for TCR Vbeta segments and 13 reverse primers for TCR Jbeta segments was used. The table comes from immuneACCESS by way of TCRdb, which keeps in-frame sequences with V and J called. Part of the clones is missing from these tables; in studies checked, under half for an unresolved V gene and the rest for unknown reasons. In this sample the table shows 100,000 or so clones, roughly 70% of which occur a single time. The ten most abundant clones make up around 1.3% of the sample. Sequences were obtained from PBMCs. All receptors derive from a man between 35 and 55 years old in good health and CMV-seronegative.

This sequence joins TRBV7-3 and TRBJ1-1, with TRBD1 identical over 9 bases. Germline-derived CDR1 and CDR2 are SGHTA and FQGTGA. Trimming cost V 0 bases and J 1 base; bases outside gene matches: 3. The CDR3 length is 16 residues. The CDR3 reads CASSLTGTGRNTEAFF. CDR3 sequence (DNA): TGTGCCAGCAGCTTAACGGGGACAGGGAGGAACACTGAAGCTTTCTTT.

This clone appeared once. For the CDR3, the DNA is TGTGCCAGCAGTTCCCTTCCGTCCAGCTCCTACAATGAGCAGTTCTTC. Its translation: CASSSLPSSSYNEQFF. The rearrangement uses TRBV6-5 and TRBJ2-1; no reliable D call. Trimming took 4 bases from V and 0 from J, leaving 13 bases between them. The CDR3 loop spans 16 amino acids. Germline CDR1 MNHEY, CDR2 SVGAGI.

V gene TRBV19 combines with J gene TRBJ1-2; D is ambiguous. The germline CDR1 and CDR2 sequences are LNHDA and SQIVND (reference sequence). This CDR3 is built from 15 residues. Trimming cost V 7 bases and J 4 bases, with 19 bases left between them. The DNA for the CDR3 is TGTGCCAGTATGGGCAGCTTCTCGGGAGGCTATGGCTACACCTTC. Translated: CASMGSFSGGYGYTF.

In this sample, this clone turned up a few times. The gene calls are TRBV6-1 and TRBJ2-3; D unclear. The CDR3 is 18 amino acids. V lost 3 bases and J 0 bases, leaving 19 bases between the germline ends. Germline CDR1 is MNHNS and CDR2 is SASEGT. CDR3 bases: TGTGCCAGCAGTGAGAGCCTCTCAGGCAGATCTAGCACAGATACGCAGTATTTT. Encoded protein: CASSESLSGRSSTDTQYF.

The J gene is TRBJ2-7, the V gene TRBV5-6; 8 bases match TRBD2. The CDR3 loop spans 16 amino acids. V dropped 4 bases and J dropped 6; count of bases not matched to a gene: 15. Germline lookup yields CDR1 SGHDT and CDR2 YYEEEE. The CDR3 nucleotides are TGTGCCAGCAGCAGGGGGGGTCCCGGGACTAGTACCGAGCAGTACTTC. Protein: CASSRGGPGTSTEQYF. The entire variable domain, with the rest obtained from reference TRBV5-6 and TRBJ2-7, is as follows: DAGVTQSPTHLIKTRGQQVTLRCSPKSGHDTVSWYQQALGQGPQFIFQYYEEEERQRGNFPDRFSGHQFPNYSSELNVNALLLGDSALYLCASSRGGPGTSTEQYFGPGTRLTVT.

The gene calls are TRBV18 and TRBJ2-7; TRBD2 agrees at 9 bases. Germline CDR1 reads KGHSH; CDR2 reads LQKENI. J lost 0 bases, V lost 1 base, and 4 bases had no gene match. The CDR3 length is 16 residues. The CDR3 DNA reads as TGTGCCAGCTCACCACTGGGGACTAGCAGCTCCTACGAGCAGTACTTC. Translated: CASSPLGTSSSYEQYF. Drawing the rest from reference TRBV18 and TRBJ2-7, the complete variable domain is NAGVMQNPRHLVRRRGQEARLRCSPMKGHSHVYWYRQLPEEGLKFMVYLQKENIIDESGMPKERFSAEFPKEGPSILRIQQVVRGDSAAYFCASSPLGTSSSYEQYFGPGTRLTVT.

This clone was detected a few times. This chain's CDR3 is CASRAETGDSVYGYTF. Here the CDR3 DNA reads TGTGCCAGCAGGGCCGAGACAGGGGATTCGGTCTATGGCTACACCTTC. The chain uses TRBV27 and TRBJ1-2; the match to TRBD1 covers 8 bases. Germline V gene data show CDR1 as MNHEY and CDR2 as SMNVEV (reference sequence). This CDR3 has 16 residues. The junction had 13 bases not matched to a gene; V was cut back by 6 bases and J by 4 bases.

This chain connects TRBV9 to TRBJ2-1, with D possibly matching TRBD1 (5 bases). V gave up 3 bases and J gave up 4 bases, with 14 bases separating them. The CDR3 contains 15 residues. CDR1 and CDR2 (germline): SGDLS, YYNGEE. CDR3: CASSAGHRTYNEQFF. The CDR3 coding sequence is TGTGCCAGCAGCGCCGGACACCGAACTTACAATGAGCAGTTCTTC.

CDR3 nucleotide sequence: TGTGCCTGGAGTGAACTAGCCAACAAGCAGTTCTTC. Residues: CAWSELANKQFF. This chain links TRBV30 with TRBJ2-1, with D possibly TRBD2 on 6 matching bases. The length of the CDR3 is 12 residues. Germline loops: CDR1 GTSNPN, CDR2 SVGIG (reference sequence). V was clipped by 1 base and J by 11 bases, with 12 bases between them.

The chain uses TRBV6-4 and TRBJ2-2, with 9 nucleotides matching TRBD1. With 11 bases clipped from V and 7 bases from J, the junction kept 23 bases outside the gene matches. The CDR3 consists of 18 residues. Germline V CDR1 and CDR2: MRHNA, SNTAGT. CDR3 amino acids: CAQYGGPPGQGGSGELFF. For the CDR3, the DNA is TGTGCCCAGTACGGGGGGCCCCCGGGACAGGGTGGAAGCGGGGAGCTGTTTTTT.

This clone was seen a handful of times. The rearrangement links TRBV6-4 to TRBJ1-1; D perhaps matches TRBD1 (6 bases). V was cut by 0 bases and J by 4 bases, with 12 bases left in between. Germline CDR1 is MRHNA and CDR2 is SNTAGT. The CDR3 spans 15 residues. CDR3 bases: TGTGCCAGCAGTGACTCGATGGCAGGGGCCACTGAAGCTTTCTTT. It is translated as CASSDSMAGATEAFF.